This TCR beta chain was observed in a study of control samples from healthy donors and cancer patients. Only in-frame clones appear in the TCRdb table, and some are missing; sequencing was by immunoSEQ multiplex PCR. The top ten hold 2.9% of the sample, which has 60,000 to 70,000 clones, approximately 84% seen once. Concerning this clone: Other nucleotide sequences in the sample specify the same CDR3.

From germline, CDR1 is SGHVS and CDR2 FNYEAQ. This CDR3 region has 16 residues. With V trimmed by 1 base and J by 4 bases, 6 bases remained unmatched. The material sequenced was PBMCs. The chain recombines TRBV7-6 with TRBJ2-7, with 11 bases matching TRBD1. The TCR originated in a woman aged 45 to 65 with lung cancer. CDR3 sequence (DNA): TGTGCCAGCAGCTTAGGGGGGACAGGGGGGCGGTACGAGCAGTACTTC. Translating it yields CASSLGGTGGRYEQYF.